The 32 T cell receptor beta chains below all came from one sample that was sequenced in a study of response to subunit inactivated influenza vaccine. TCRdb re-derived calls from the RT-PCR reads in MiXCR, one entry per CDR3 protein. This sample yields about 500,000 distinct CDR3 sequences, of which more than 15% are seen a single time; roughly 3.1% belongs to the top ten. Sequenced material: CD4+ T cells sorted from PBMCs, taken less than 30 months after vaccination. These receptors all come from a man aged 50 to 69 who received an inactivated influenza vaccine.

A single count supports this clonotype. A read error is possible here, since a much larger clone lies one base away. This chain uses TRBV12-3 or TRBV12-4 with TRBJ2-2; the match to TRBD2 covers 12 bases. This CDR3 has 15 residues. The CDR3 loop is CASRGLAGRTGEPFF. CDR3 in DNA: TGTGCCAGCAGAGGACTAGCGGGGCGGACCGGGGAGCCGTTTTTT.

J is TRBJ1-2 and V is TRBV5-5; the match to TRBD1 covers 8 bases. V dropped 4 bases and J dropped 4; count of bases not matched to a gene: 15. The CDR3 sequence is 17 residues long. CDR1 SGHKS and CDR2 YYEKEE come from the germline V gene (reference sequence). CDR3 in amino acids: CASSPTAGYQGAYGYTF. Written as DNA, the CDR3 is TGTGCCAGCAGCCCGACAGCGGGGTATCAGGGGGCCTATGGCTACACCTTC.

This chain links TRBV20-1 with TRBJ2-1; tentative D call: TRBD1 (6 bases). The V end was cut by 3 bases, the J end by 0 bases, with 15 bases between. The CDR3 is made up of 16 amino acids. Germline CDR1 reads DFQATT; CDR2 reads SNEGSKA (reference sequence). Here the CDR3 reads CSASPGASSSYNEQFF. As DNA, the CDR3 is TGCAGTGCTAGTCCAGGGGCCTCAAGCTCCTACAATGAGCAGTTCTTC.

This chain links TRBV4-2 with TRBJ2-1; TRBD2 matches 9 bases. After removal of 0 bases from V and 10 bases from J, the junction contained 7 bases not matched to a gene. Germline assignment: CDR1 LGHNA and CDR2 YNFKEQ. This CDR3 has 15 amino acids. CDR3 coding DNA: TGTGCCAGCAGCCAAGATGGGCTAGCGGGGAGCGAGCAGTTCTTC. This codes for CASSQDGLAGSEQFF.

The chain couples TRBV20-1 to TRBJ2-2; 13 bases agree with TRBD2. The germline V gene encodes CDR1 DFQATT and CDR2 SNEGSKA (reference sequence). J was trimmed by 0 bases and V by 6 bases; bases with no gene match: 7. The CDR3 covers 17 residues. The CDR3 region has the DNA TGCAGTGCCTCTGGGACTAGCGGGACCTCGAACACCGGGGAGCTGTTTTTT. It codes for CSASGTSGTSNTGELFF.

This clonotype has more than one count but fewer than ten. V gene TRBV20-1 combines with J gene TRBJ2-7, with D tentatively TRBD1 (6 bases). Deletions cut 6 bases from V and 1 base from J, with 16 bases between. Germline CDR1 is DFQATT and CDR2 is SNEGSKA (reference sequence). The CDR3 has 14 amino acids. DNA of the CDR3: TGCAGTGCCCGATCCCCAGGGGTGTCCTACGAGCAGTACTTC. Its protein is CSARSPGVSYEQYF.

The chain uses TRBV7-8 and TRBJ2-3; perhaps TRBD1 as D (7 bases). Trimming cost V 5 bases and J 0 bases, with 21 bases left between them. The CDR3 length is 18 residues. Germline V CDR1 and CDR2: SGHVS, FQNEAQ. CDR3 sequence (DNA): TGTGCCAGCAGCGCTGTGGGTTTCCAGGGGGGAAGCACAGATACGCAGTATTTT. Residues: CASSAVGFQGGSTDTQYF. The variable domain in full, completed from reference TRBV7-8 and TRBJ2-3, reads GAGVSQSPRYKVAKRGQDVALRCDPISGHVSLFWYQQALGQGPEFLTYFQNEAQLDKSGLPSDRFFAERPEGSVSTLKIQRTQQEDSAVYLCASSAVGFQGGSTDTQYFGPGTRLTVL.

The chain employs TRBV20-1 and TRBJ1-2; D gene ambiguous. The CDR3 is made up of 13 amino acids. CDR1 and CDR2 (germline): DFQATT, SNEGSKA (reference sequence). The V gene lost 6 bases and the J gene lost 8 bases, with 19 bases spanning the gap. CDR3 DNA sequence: TGCAGTGCGGATGGGCAGGAGGGCAGCGGCTACACCTTC. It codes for CSADGQEGSGYTF.

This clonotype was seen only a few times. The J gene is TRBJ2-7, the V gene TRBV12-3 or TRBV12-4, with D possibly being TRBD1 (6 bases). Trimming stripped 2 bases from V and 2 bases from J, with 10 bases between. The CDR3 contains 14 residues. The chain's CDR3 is CASSLPPGAYEQYF. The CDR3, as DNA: TGTGCCAGCAGTTTACCTCCAGGGGCCTACGAGCAGTACTTC.

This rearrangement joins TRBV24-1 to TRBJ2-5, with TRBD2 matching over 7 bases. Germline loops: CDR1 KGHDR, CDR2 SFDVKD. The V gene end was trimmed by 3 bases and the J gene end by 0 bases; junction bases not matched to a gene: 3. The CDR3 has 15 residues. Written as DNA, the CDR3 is TGTGCCACCAGTGATACGGGAGGAGACCAAGAGACCCAGTACTTC. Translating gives CATSDTGGDQETQYF.

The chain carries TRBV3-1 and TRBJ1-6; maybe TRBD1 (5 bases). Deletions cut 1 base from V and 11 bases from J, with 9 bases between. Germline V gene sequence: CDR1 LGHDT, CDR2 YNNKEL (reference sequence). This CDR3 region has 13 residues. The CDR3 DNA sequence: TGTGCCAGCAGCCAAGGCGGGACGACACCCCTCCACTTT. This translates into CASSQGGTTPLHF. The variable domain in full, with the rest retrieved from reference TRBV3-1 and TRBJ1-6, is DTAVSQTPKYLVTQMGNDKSIKCEQNLGHDTMYWYKQDSKKFLKIMFSYNNKELIINETVPNRFSPKSPDKAHLNLHINSLELGDSAVYFCASSQGGTTPLHFGNGTRLTVT.

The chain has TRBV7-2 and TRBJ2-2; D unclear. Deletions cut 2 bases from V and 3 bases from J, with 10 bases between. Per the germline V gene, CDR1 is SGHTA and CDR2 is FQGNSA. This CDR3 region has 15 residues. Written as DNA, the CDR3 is TGTGCCAGCAGCTTACATGGGGTAGACACCGGGGAGCTGTTTTTT. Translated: CASSLHGVDTGELFF. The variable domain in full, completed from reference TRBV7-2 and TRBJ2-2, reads GAGVSQSPSNKVTEKGKDVELRCDPISGHTALYWYRQSLGQGLEFLIYFQGNSAPDKSGLPSDRFSAERTGGSVSTLTIQRTQQEDSAVYLCASSLHGVDTGELFFGEGSRLTVL.

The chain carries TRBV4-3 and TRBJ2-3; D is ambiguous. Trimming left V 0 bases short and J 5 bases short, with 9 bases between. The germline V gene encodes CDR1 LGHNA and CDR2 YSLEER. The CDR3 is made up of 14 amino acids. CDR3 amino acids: CASSQDIRKDTQYF. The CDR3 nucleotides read TGCGCCAGCAGCCAAGACATACGGAAAGATACGCAGTATTTT.

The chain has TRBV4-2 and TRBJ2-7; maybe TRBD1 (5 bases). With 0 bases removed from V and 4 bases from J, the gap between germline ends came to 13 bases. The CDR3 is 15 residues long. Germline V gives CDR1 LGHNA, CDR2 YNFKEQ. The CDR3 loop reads CASSQDWGNFYEQYF. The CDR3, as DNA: TGTGCCAGCAGCCAAGATTGGGGCAACTTTTACGAGCAGTACTTC.

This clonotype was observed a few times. The CDR3 is CASSRTESQETQYF. As DNA, the CDR3 is TGTGCCAGCAGTCGGACAGAGTCCCAAGAGACCCAGTACTTC. The J gene is TRBJ2-5, the V gene TRBV3-1, with a possible D match to TRBD1 (6 bases). Germline CDR1 is LGHDT and CDR2 is YNNKEL (reference sequence). CDR3 length: 14 amino acids. The V and J ends lost 6 bases and 1 base respectively, with 12 bases between them.

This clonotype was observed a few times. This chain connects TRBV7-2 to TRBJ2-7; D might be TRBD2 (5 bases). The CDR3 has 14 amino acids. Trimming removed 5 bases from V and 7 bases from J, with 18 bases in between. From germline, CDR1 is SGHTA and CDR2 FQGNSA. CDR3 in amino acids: CASSPLTTTREQYF. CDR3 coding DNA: TGTGCCAGCAGCCCGCTTACGACTACTAGGGAGCAGTACTTC.

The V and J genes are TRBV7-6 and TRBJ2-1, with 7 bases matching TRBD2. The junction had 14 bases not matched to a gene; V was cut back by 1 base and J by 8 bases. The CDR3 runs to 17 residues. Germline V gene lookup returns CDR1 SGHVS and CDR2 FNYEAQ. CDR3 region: CASSLVGSGFRKDEQFF. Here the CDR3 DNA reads TGTGCCAGCAGCTTAGTCGGTAGCGGGTTTAGAAAGGATGAGCAGTTCTTC.

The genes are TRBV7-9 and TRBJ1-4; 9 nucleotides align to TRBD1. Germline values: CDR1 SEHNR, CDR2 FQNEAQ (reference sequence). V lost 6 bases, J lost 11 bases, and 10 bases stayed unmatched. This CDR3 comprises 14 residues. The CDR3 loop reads CASSLQGAGGKLFF. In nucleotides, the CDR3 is TGTGCCAGCAGTTTACAGGGGGCTGGAGGGAAACTGTTTTTT. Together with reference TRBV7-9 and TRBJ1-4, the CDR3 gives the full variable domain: DTGVSQNPRHKITKRGQNVTFRCDPISEHNRLYWYRQTLGQGPEFLTYFQNEAQLEKSRLLSDRFSAERPKGSFSTLEIQRTEQGDSAMYLCASSLQGAGGKLFFGSGTQLSVL.

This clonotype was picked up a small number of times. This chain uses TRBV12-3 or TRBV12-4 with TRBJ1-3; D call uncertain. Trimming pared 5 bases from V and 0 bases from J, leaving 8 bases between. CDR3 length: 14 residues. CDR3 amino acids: CASSEQSSGNTIYF. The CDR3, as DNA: TGTGCCAGCAGTGAACAGAGCTCTGGAAACACCATATATTTT.

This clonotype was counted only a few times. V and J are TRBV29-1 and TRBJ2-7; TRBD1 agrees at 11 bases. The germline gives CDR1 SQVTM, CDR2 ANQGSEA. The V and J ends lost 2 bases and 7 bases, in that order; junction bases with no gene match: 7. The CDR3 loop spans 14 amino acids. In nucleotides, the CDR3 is TGCAGCGTTGAACGGGACAGGGGGTCGAGGGAGCAGTACTTC. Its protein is CSVERDRGSREQYF.

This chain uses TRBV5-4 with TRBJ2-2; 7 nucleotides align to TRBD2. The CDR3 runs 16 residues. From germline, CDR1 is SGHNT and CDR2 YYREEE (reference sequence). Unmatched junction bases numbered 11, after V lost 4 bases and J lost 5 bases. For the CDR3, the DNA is TGTGCCAGCAGCCTAGCGTCCCTCGGGGGGACCGGGGAGCTGTTTTTT. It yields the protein CASSLASLGGTGELFF.

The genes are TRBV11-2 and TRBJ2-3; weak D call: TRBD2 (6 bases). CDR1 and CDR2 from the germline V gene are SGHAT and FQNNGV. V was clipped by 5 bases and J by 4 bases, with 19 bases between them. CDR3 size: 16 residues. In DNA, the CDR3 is TGTGCCAGCAGCCCCCGTTCGGGGGTGGTCTCAGATACGCAGTATTTT. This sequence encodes CASSPRSGVVSDTQYF.

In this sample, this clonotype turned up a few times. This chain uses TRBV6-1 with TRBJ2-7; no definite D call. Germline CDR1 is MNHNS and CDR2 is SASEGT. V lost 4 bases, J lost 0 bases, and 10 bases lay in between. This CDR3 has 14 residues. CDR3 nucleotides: TGTGCCAGCAGTGTCCGGGCCCCCTCCTACGAGCAGTACTTC. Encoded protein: CASSVRAPSYEQYF.

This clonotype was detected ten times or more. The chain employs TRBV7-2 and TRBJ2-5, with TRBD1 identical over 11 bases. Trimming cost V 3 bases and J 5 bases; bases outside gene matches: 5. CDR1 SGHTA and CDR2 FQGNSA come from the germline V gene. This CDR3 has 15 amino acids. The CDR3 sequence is CASSLGQGGGETQYF. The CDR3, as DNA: TGTGCCAGCAGCTTGGGACAGGGGGGTGGGGAGACCCAGTACTTC.

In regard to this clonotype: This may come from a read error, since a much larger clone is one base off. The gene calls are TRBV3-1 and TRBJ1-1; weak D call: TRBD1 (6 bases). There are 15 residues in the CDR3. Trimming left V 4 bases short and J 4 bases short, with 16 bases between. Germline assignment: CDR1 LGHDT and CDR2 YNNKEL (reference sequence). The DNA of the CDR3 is TGTGCCAGCAGCCCCACCGGGGTAGGGGGCACTGAAGCTTTCTTT. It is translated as CASSPTGVGGTEAFF.

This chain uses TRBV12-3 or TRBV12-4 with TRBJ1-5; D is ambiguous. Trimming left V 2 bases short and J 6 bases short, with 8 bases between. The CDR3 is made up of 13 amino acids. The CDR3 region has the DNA TGTGCCAGCAGTTTATCGGGAGTTCAGCCCCAGCATTTT. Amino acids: CASSLSGVQPQHF.

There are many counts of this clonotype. The DNA of the CDR3 is TGTGCCAGCAGCCCAAACCTCCAGCTTCCTACGAATGAGCAGTTCTTC. Amino acid sequence: CASSPNLQLPTNEQFF. The chain couples TRBV3-1 to TRBJ2-1; no firm D call. The CDR3 is 16 residues long. Trimming pared 4 bases from V and 7 bases from J, leaving 20 bases between. Germline CDR1 and CDR2: LGHDT and YNNKEL (reference sequence).

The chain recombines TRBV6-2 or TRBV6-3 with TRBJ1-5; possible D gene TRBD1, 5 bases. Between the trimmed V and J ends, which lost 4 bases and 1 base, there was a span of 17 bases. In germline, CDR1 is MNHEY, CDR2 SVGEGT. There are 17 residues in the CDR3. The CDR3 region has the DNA TGTGCCAGCAGTTCCCGACGGGGGATCGGCAGCAATCAGCCCCAGCATTTT. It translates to CASSSRRGIGSNQPQHF.

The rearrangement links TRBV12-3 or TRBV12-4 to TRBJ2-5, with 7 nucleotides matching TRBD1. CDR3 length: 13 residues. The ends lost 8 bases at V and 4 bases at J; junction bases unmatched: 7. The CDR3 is CASGPNRGETQYF. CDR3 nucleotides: TGTGCCAGCGGACCCAACAGGGGAGAGACCCAGTACTTC.

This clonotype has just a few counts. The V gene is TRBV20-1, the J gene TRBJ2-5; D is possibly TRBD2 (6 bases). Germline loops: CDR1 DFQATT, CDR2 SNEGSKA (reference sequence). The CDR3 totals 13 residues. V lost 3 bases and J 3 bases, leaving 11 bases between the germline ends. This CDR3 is CSASGGNKETQYF. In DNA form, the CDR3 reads TGCAGTGCTAGCGGCGGGAATAAAGAGACCCAGTACTTC.

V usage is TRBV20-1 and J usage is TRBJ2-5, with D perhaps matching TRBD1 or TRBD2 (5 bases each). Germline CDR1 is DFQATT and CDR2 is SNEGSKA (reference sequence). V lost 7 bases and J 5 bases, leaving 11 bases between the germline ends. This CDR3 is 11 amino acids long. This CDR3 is CSGAGDETQYF. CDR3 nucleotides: TGCAGTGGGGCCGGGGACGAGACCCAGTACTTC.

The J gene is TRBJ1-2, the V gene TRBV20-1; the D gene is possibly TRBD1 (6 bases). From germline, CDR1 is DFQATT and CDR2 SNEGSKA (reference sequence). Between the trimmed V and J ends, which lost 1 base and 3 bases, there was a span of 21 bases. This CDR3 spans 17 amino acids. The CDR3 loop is CSARGRTIGGVYYGYTF. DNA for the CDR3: TGCAGTGCTAGAGGACGTACGATAGGGGGAGTTTACTATGGCTACACCTTC.